The clone carrying this T cell receptor beta chain was picked up many times. What it recognizes is unknown. What was amplified from RNA transcripts were TCR beta CDR3 regions. When the TCR CDR3 underwent first-round RT-PCR, the HTBI primer set was used. Each CDR3 protein is one row after TCRdb ran MiXCR on the multiplex PCR reads. The sample lists hundreds of thousands of distinct CDR3 sequences; approximately 15% were seen once. The CDR3 runs to 15 residues. J lost 5 bases, V lost 6 bases, and 10 bases had no gene match. The data were obtained in a study of T cells in Graves' hyperthyroidism and ophthalmopathy. Study outcomes and limitations: Blood also contained most expanded thyroid clonotypes above 0.001. Progression to ophthalmopathy was predicted a median of 6.5 months early.

The sequence came from a man between 18 and 29 years old with Graves' ophthalmopathy. The V gene is TRBV12-3 or TRBV12-4, the J gene TRBJ2-7; 10 positions agree with TRBD1. The specimen was blood. Here the CDR3 reads CASSNRDRGTHEQYF. The DNA of the CDR3 is TGTGCCAGCAGCAACCGGGACAGGGGTACCCACGAGCAGTACTTC.